Shown below are 18 T cell receptor beta chains from a single sample sequenced in a study of blood T cell repertoires in COVID-19 (dated by TCRdb to 2019 to 2021). The method was the immunoSEQ multiplex PCR assay. The clones in this table, taken by TCRdb from immuneACCESS, are in-frame only. Not every clone is retained; where verified, under half of the shortfall comes from an unresolved V gene, and the cause of the rest is unknown. For this sample there are roughly 220,000 clones; 70% to 85% appear just once. The top ten hold roughly 1.3% of the sample. The sequencing sample was made of PBMCs or T cells enriched from blood (not recorded which). All receptors come from a woman aged 40 to 50 with acute COVID-19.

This chain joins TRBV11-2 and TRBJ2-7; TRBD1 aligns across 7 bases. The CDR3 spans 15 residues. The trim removed 5 bases at V and 1 base at J, leaving 8 bases unmatched. The germline V gene encodes CDR1 SGHAT and CDR2 FQNNGV. As DNA, the CDR3 is TGTGCCAGCAGCCTCTTCGGGACAGAGTCCTACGAGCAGTACTTC. It specifies CASSLFGTESYEQYF.

Ten or more counts support this clone. The genes are TRBV28 and TRBJ1-4, with TRBD1 as a possible D gene (6 bases). The V gene lost 5 bases and the J gene lost 10 bases, with 11 bases spanning the gap. The CDR3 has 12 amino acids. Per the germline V gene, CDR1 is MDHEN and CDR2 is SYDVKM. The CDR3, as DNA: TGTGCCAGCAGTCCCCCCAGGGGAAAACTGTTTTTT. This codes for CASSPPRGKLFF.

The rearrangement joins TRBV4-3 to TRBJ1-3; D ambiguous. The ends were cut back, 1 base at V and 0 bases at J, with 7 bases in the middle. The CDR3 has 15 residues. Germline CDR1 LGHNA, CDR2 YSLEER. The CDR3 nucleotides are TGCGCCAGCAGCCAAGGGGCCTCCTCTGGAAACACCATATATTTT. Translating it yields CASSQGASSGNTIYF.

V and J are TRBV5-1 and TRBJ1-5; D not certain. The CDR3 contains 14 residues. The V end was cut by 0 bases, the J end by 7 bases, with 11 bases between. CDR1 is SGHRS, CDR2 YFSETQ, per germline. Here the CDR3 reads CASSLVPEAQPQHF. The CDR3 region has the DNA TGCGCCAGCAGCTTGGTTCCGGAGGCCCAGCCCCAGCATTTT.

The V and J genes are TRBV14 and TRBJ1-6, with D unclear. V lost 4 bases and J 7 bases, leaving 11 bases between the germline ends. This CDR3 contains 14 residues. Germline-derived CDR1 and CDR2 are SGHDN and FVKESK. CDR3 sequence reads: CASSLDWKNSPLHF. As DNA, the CDR3 is TGTGCCAGCAGCCTGGACTGGAAGAATTCACCCCTCCACTTT.

J is TRBJ2-7 and V is TRBV14; D remains ambiguous. The V gene's germline CDR1 is SGHDN and CDR2 FVKESK. Trimming left V 1 base short and J 4 bases short, with 2 bases between. The CDR3 has 11 amino acids. The CDR3 sequence is CASSQVYEQYF. Written as DNA, the CDR3 is TGTGCCAGCAGCCAAGTATACGAGCAGTACTTC. Supplemented by reference TRBV14 and TRBJ2-7, the full variable domain reads EAGVTQFPSHSVIEKGQTVTLRCDPISGHDNLYWYRRVMGKEIKFLLHFVKESKQDESGMPNNRFLAERTGGTYSTLKVQPAELEDSGVYFCASSQVYEQYFGPGTRLTVT.

CDR3 protein: CASSDRGGGAYGYTF. The CDR3, as DNA: TGTGCCAGCAGCGATCGGGGCGGGGGTGCCTATGGCTACACCTTC. The chain carries TRBV2 and TRBJ1-2; maybe TRBD1 (5 bases). This CDR3 contains 15 residues. CDR1 SNHLY and CDR2 FYNNEI come from the germline V gene. Trimming pared 6 bases from V and 4 bases from J, leaving 18 bases between.

J is TRBJ1-2 and V is TRBV28, with TRBD1 matching over 8 bases. From germline, CDR1 is MDHEN and CDR2 SYDVKM. Germline trimming cut 4 bases from V and 6 bases from J; bases unmatched to any gene: 10. There are 15 residues in the CDR3. Here the CDR3 DNA reads TGTGCCAGCAGTTCTTTGGGGCAGGGGGCTAATGGCTACACCTTC. This encodes CASSSLGQGANGYTF.

The chain couples TRBV2 to TRBJ1-2; 7 bases align to TRBD1. V shed 6 bases and J 1 base; nucleotides not matched to a gene: 5. CDR3 length: 14 amino acids. CDR1 and CDR2 (germline): SNHLY, FYNNEI. CDR3 in DNA: TGTGCCAGCAGGACAGGGCCCGTTAACTATGGCTACACCTTC. Encoded protein: CASRTGPVNYGYTF.

V gene TRBV27 combines with J gene TRBJ1-6; possibly TRBD1 for D (6 bases). The CDR3 is 15 residues long. V dropped 1 base and J dropped 5 bases, with 9 bases sitting between them. Germline V CDR1 and CDR2: MNHEY, SMNVEV (reference sequence). CDR3 nucleotides: TGTGCCAGCAGTTTATGGACAGCTCATAATTCACCCCTCCACTTT. Encoded protein: CASSLWTAHNSPLHF.

The chain uses TRBV5-8 and TRBJ1-6; D is perhaps TRBD1 (5 bases). Germline V gene sequence: CDR1 SGHTS, CDR2 YDEGEE. The V end was cut by 0 bases, the J end by 4 bases, with 14 bases between. This CDR3 region has 17 residues. The CDR3: CASSLDTPGVYNSPLHF. Here the CDR3 DNA reads TGTGCCAGCAGCTTGGACACGCCGGGGGTATATAATTCACCCCTCCACTTT.

The chain employs TRBV15 and TRBJ1-1; the D gene is possibly TRBD1 (5 bases). CDR1 LNHNV and CDR2 YYDKDF come from the germline V gene (reference sequence). With 0 bases removed from V and 4 bases from J, the gap between germline ends came to 9 bases. The CDR3 is 14 amino acids. The CDR3 is CATSRDPQVTEAFF. The CDR3 DNA is TGTGCCACCAGCAGAGACCCACAGGTCACTGAAGCTTTCTTT.

The chain employs TRBV19 and TRBJ2-5; possible D gene TRBD1, 7 bases. The CDR3 loop spans 15 amino acids. Per the germline V gene, CDR1 is LNHDA and CDR2 is SQIVND (reference sequence). V lost 3 bases and J 3 bases, leaving 14 bases between the germline ends. The CDR3, as DNA: TGTGCCAGTAGTATGGTGACAGGGAGGAAAGAGACCCAGTACTTC. It is translated as CASSMVTGRKETQYF.

In this sample, this clone turned up once. The chain joins TRBV19 to TRBJ2-1, with D possibly TRBD1 on 6 matching bases. Deletions cut 8 bases from V and 8 bases from J, with 7 bases between. The CDR3 totals 10 residues. Looked up from germline, CDR1 is LNHDA and CDR2 is SQIVND (reference sequence). CDR3 residues: CASGTYEQFF. The CDR3 bases are TGTGCCAGTGGGACATATGAGCAGTTCTTC.

The genes are TRBV29-1 and TRBJ1-1; D may be TRBD1 (5 bases). V was cut by 0 bases and J by 4 bases, with 6 bases left in between. Germline values: CDR1 SQVTM, CDR2 ANQGSEA. The CDR3 runs to 12 residues. Here the CDR3 DNA reads TGCAGCGTTGAAGATACAGGCACTGAAGCTTTCTTT. Translated, it gives CSVEDTGTEAFF.

The chain employs TRBV11-2 and TRBJ1-1; 7 bases match TRBD1. The CDR3 consists of 13 residues. Germline CDR1 SGHAT, CDR2 FQNNGV. V trimming: 4 bases; J trimming: 6 bases; junction bases outside the gene matches: 5. CDR3 amino acids: CASSSTGDPEAFF. CDR3 in DNA: TGTGCCAGCAGCTCTACAGGGGACCCTGAAGCTTTCTTT.

This clone occurred once. This chain connects TRBV10-2 to TRBJ1-6; 7 nucleotides match TRBD1. Trimming removed 6 bases from V and 7 bases from J; junction bases left unmatched: 3. Germline V gene data show CDR1 as WSHSY and CDR2 as SAAADI. This CDR3 has 13 amino acids. Written as DNA, the CDR3 is TGCGCCAGCAGAGACAGGGAGAATTCACCCCTCCACTTT. This codes for CASRDRENSPLHF.

This rearrangement joins TRBV5-1 to TRBJ2-1, with D uncertain. V lost 4 bases and J lost 0, with 14 bases in between. CDR1 is SGHRS and CDR2 is YFSETQ in the germline V gene. The CDR3 has 16 residues. The CDR3 nucleotides read TGCGCCAGCAGCCCCAGGTCTTCGAGCTCCTACAATGAGCAGTTCTTC. Protein product: CASSPRSSSSYNEQFF.